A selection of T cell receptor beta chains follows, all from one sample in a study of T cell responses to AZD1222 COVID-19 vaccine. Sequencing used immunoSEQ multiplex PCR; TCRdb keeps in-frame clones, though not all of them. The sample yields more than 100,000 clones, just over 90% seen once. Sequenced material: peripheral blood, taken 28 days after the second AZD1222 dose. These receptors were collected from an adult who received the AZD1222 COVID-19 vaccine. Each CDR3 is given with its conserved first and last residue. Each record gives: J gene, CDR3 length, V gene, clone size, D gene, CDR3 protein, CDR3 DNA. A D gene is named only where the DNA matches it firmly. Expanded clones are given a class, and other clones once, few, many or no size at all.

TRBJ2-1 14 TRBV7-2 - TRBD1 CASSFGQGRDEQFF TGTGCCAGCAGCTTCGGACAGGGGCGCGATGAGCAGTTCTTC
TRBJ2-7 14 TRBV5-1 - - CASSLFEGTYEQYF TGCGCCAGCAGCTTGTTCGAAGGAACCTACGAGCAGTACTTC
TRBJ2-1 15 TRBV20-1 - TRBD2 CSASRSGSSYNEQFF TGCAGTGCTAGTCGGAGCGGGAGCTCCTACAATGAGCAGTTCTTC
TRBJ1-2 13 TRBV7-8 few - CASSLWDTDGYTF TGTGCCAGCAGCTTATGGGACACCGATGGCTACACCTTC
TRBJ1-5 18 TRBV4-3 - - CASSQDLRGPGPYQPQHF TGCGCCAGCAGCCAAGATCTCAGGGGACCGGGACCTTATCAGCCCCAGCATTTT
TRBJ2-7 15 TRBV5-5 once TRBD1 CASSLRGQGAYEQYF TGTGCCAGCAGCTTAAGGGGACAGGGGGCTTACGAGCAGTACTTC
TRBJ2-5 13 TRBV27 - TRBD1 CASGDRVKETQYF TGTGCCAGCGGGGACAGGGTGAAAGAGACCCAGTACTTC
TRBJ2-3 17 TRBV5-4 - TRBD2 CASSYRRLSGGTDTQYF TGTGCCAGCAGCTACAGAAGGTTGAGCGGGGGTACAGATACGCAGTATTTT
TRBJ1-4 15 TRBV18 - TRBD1 CASSPRTGDNEKLFF TGTGCCAGCTCACCACGCACAGGGGATAATGAAAAACTGTTTTTT
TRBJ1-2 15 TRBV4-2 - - CASSQEAGDNYGYTF TGTGCCAGCAGCCAAGAGGCAGGTGATAACTATGGCTACACCTTC
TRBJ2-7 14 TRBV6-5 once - CASRRTGLSYEQYF TGTGCCAGCAGGAGGACTGGACTCTCCTACGAGCAGTACTTC
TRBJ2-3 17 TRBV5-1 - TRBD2 CASSSDPSGGARDTQYF TGCGCCAGCAGCTCCGACCCTAGCGGGGGGGCAAGAGATACGCAGTATTTT
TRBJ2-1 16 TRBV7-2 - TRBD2 CASSQEVLAGYNEQFF TGTGCCAGCAGCCAGGAAGTCCTAGCGGGGTACAATGAGCAGTTCTTC
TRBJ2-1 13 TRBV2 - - CASKSGRWNEQFF TGTGCCAGCAAATCGGGACGTTGGAATGAGCAGTTCTTC
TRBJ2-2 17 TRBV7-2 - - CASSLGSQGPSTGELFF TGTGCCAGCAGCTTAGGATCGCAGGGGCCCAGCACCGGGGAGCTGTTTTTT
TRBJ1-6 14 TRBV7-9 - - CASSLGGVRSPLHF TGTGCCAGCAGCTTAGGAGGGGTACGGTCACCCCTCCACTTT
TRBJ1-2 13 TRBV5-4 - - CASSLDGGAGYTF TGTGCCAGCAGCTTGGATGGGGGCGCGGGCTACACCTTC
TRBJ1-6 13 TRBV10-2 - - CASTRLYNSPLHF TGCGCCAGCACCAGACTCTATAATTCACCCCTCCACTTT
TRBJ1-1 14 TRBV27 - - CASSLTGMNTEAFF TGTGCCAGCAGTTTAACAGGGATGAACACTGAAGCTTTCTTT
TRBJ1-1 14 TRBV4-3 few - CASSHGWVTAEAFF TGCGCCAGCAGCCACGGTTGGGTGACGGCTGAAGCTTTCTTT
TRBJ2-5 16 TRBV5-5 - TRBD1 CASSQRTGGLQETQYF TGTGCCAGCAGCCAGAGGACAGGGGGTCTCCAAGAGACCCAGTACTTC
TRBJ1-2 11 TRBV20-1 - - CSAPPLHGYTF TGCAGTGCCCCCCCTTTACATGGCTACACCTTC
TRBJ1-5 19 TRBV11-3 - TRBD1 CASSLYSGGTGVWNQPQHF TGTGCCAGCAGCTTATATTCGGGGGGGACAGGGGTTTGGAATCAGCCCCAGCATTTT
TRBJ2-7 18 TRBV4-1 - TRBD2 CASSQVPSGRGSSYEQYF TGCGCCAGCAGCCAAGTTCCTAGCGGGAGAGGGTCCTCCTACGAGCAGTACTTC
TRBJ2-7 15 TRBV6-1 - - CASSEAGHPPGEQYF TGTGCCAGCAGTGAAGCGGGACACCCTCCGGGGGAGCAGTACTTC
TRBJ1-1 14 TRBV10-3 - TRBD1 CAISGTGVNTEAFF TGTGCCATCAGTGGGACAGGGGTGAACACTGAAGCTTTCTTT
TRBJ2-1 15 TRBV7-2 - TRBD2 CASSSQREWYNEQFF TGTGCCAGCAGCTCTCAGCGGGAGTGGTACAATGAGCAGTTCTTC
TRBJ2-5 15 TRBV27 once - CASSPLADWEETQYF TGTGCCAGCAGCCCACTGGCCGACTGGGAAGAGACCCAGTACTTC
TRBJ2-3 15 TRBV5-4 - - CASSLSSISTDTQYF TGTGCCAGCAGCTTGAGCAGTATAAGTACAGATACGCAGTATTTT
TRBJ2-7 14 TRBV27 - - CASSWGRVGYEQYF TGTGCCAGCAGTTGGGGCAGAGTAGGGTACGAGCAGTACTTC
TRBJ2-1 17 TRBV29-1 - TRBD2 CSVERTSGIYPSNEQFF TGCAGCGTTGAAAGGACTAGCGGGATCTACCCATCCAATGAGCAGTTCTTC
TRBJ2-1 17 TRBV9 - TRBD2 CASSVALGLAGPNEQFF TGTGCCAGCAGCGTAGCTTTGGGACTAGCGGGCCCCAATGAGCAGTTCTTC
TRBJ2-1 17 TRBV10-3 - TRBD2 CAISRRLAGELYNEQFF TGTGCCATCAGCCGAAGACTAGCGGGGGAGCTTTACAATGAGCAGTTCTTC
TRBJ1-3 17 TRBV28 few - CASSLIKTGLSGNTIYF TGTGCCAGCAGTTTAATAAAGACAGGCCTCTCTGGAAACACCATATATTTT
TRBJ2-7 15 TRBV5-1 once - CASSATALLGYEQYF TGCGCCAGCAGCGCCACGGCCCTCTTGGGCTACGAGCAGTACTTC
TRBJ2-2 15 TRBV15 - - CATSRDSVDTGELFF TGTGCCACCAGCAGAGATAGCGTAGATACCGGGGAGCTGTTTTTT
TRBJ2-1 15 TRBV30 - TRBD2 CAWSVRGLVYNEQFF TGTGCCTGGAGTGTAAGGGGACTAGTATACAATGAGCAGTTCTTC
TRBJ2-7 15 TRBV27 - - CASSLRRGFPYEQYF TGTGCCAGCAGTCTCAGGAGGGGGTTCCCCTACGAGCAGTACTTC
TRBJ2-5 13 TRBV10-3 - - CATMFQAGETQYF TGTGCCACCATGTTCCAGGCGGGGGAGACCCAGTACTTC
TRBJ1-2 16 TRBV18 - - CASSPRQETYNYGYTF TGTGCCAGCTCACCTCGACAGGAAACCTATAACTATGGCTACACCTTC
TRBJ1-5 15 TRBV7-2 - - CASSLYLGGNQPQHF TGTGCCAGCAGCTTATATCTGGGTGGCAATCAGCCCCAGCATTTT
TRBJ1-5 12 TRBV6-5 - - CASLNPNQPQHF TGTGCCAGTCTCAATCCTAATCAGCCCCAGCATTTT
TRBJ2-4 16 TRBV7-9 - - CASSPDSILAKNIQYF TGTGCCAGCAGCCCTGACAGCATCTTAGCCAAAAACATTCAGTACTTC
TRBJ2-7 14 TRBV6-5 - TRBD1 CASSSGTGVYEQYF TGTGCCAGCAGTTCCGGGACAGGGGTTTACGAGCAGTACTTC
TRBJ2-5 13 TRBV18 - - CASSPGAGETQYF TGTGCCAGCTCACCGGGGGCCGGAGAGACCCAGTACTTC
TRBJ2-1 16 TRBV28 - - CASSSPPGGRPDEQFF TGTGCCAGCAGTTCCCCCCCAGGGGGGCGTCCCGATGAGCAGTTCTTC
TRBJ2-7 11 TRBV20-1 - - CSARDLYEQYF TGCAGTGCTAGAGATCTCTACGAGCAGTACTTC
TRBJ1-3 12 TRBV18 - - CASSPVGNTIYF TGTGCCAGCTCCCCAGTTGGAAACACCATATATTTT
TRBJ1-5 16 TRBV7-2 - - CASSLLLAGDNQPQHF TGTGCCAGCAGCTTATTATTGGCTGGGGACAATCAGCCCCAGCATTTT
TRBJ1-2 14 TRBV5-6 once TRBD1 CASSLGGANYGYTF TGTGCCAGCAGCCTAGGGGGCGCGAACTATGGCTACACCTTC
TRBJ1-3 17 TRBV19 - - CASTPPAVRGAGNTIYF TGTGCCAGTACCCCACCGGCGGTCAGGGGCGCGGGGAACACCATATATTTT
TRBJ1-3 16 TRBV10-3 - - CAISGGVTSSGNTIYF TGTGCCATCAGTGGGGGGGTAACCAGCTCTGGAAACACCATATATTTT
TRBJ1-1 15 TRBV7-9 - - CASSLFGTAATEAFF TGTGCCAGCAGCTTATTTGGGACCGCGGCCACTGAAGCTTTCTTT